Listed here are 24 T cell receptor beta chains from one sample, sequenced in a study of Graves' ophthalmopathy and Graves' hyperthyroidism. TCR beta CDR3 amplification used RNA transcripts. In the first round, RT-PCR was carried out with HTBI primers, and a multiplex PCR formed the second round. TCRdb itself ran the multiplex PCR reads through MiXCR, one entry per CDR3 protein. This table holds about 600,000 distinct CDR3 sequences, under 45% found once. The source material was peripheral blood or thyroid tissue (not recorded which). These receptors came from an adult man with Graves' hyperthyroidism.

For this clonotype: The junction departs from the called germline gene at one end, perhaps through a read error. This chain links TRBV25-1 with TRBJ2-5; 9 bases map to TRBD2. The CDR3 is 16 amino acids. CDR1 and CDR2 (germline): MGHDK, SYGVNS. The CDR3 reads CASSSLGLADQETQYF. The CDR3 coding sequence is TGTGCCAGCAGCAGCCTGGGACTAGCAGACCAAGAGACCCAGTACTTT.

The rearrangement links TRBV29-1 to TRBJ1-1, with 7 bases matching TRBD1. The trim removed 7 bases at V and 7 bases at J, leaving 6 bases unmatched. Germline V gives CDR1 SQVTM, CDR2 ANQGSEA. This CDR3 has 11 residues. The CDR3 is CSAQGGDEAFF. As DNA, the CDR3 is TGCAGCGCCCAAGGGGGCGATGAAGCTTTCTTT.

In this sample, this clonotype turned up many times. This chain uses TRBV29-1 with TRBJ2-5; the D call may be TRBD1 or TRBD2 (5 bases each). Germline lookup yields CDR1 SQVTM and CDR2 ANQGSEA. V shed 3 bases and J shed 2 bases, with 13 bases lying between them. The CDR3 has 14 amino acids. This CDR3 reads CSVDGTIVQETQYF. CDR3 coding DNA: TGCAGCGTTGACGGGACCATAGTACAAGAGACCCAGTACTTC.

Many counts were recorded for this clonotype. The chain employs TRBV5-1 and TRBJ1-6; TRBD1 might be the D (5 bases). The CDR3 loop spans 17 amino acids. With 4 bases removed from V and 7 bases from J, the gap between germline ends came to 21 bases. Per the germline V gene, CDR1 is SGHRS and CDR2 is YFSETQ. The CDR3 sequence is CASSPSLPGRTNSPLHF. The CDR3, as DNA: TGCGCCAGCAGCCCTTCGCTCCCGGGACGGACGAATTCACCCCTCCACTTT.

This clonotype was observed at least ten times. The rearrangement joins TRBV13 to TRBJ2-2; D might be TRBD1 (6 bases). Trimming left V 1 base short and J 6 bases short, with 12 bases between. CDR1 PRHDT and CDR2 FYEKMQ come from the germline V gene (reference sequence). The CDR3 contains 15 residues. This CDR3 is CASSLARQAPGELFF. The CDR3 DNA is TGTGCCAGCAGCTTAGCCCGACAGGCCCCCGGGGAGCTGTTTTTT.

This clonotype was observed many times. The genes are TRBV7-2 and TRBJ1-5; a weak D match, TRBD1 (6 bases). The germline gives CDR1 SGHTA, CDR2 FQGNSA. The V gene lost 4 bases and the J gene lost 7 bases, with 20 bases spanning the gap. This CDR3 is 16 amino acids long. The CDR3 loop is CASSSPGGGRNQPQHF. Here the CDR3 DNA reads TGTGCCAGCAGCTCTCCCGGCGGGGGCAGAAACCAGCCCCAGCATTTT.

This clonotype was recorded once. The chain joins TRBV2 to TRBJ1-4; 7 bases map to TRBD1. V shed 6 bases, J shed 5 bases, and the junction held 9 bases outside the gene matches. The CDR3 contains 15 residues. CDR1 is SNHLY, CDR2 FYNNEI, per germline. CDR3 sequence (DNA): TGTGCCAGCAGGAGTGGAGGGGGCGGAAATGAAAAACTGTTTTTT. The encoded protein is CASRSGGGGNEKLFF.

This clonotype appeared a single time. J is TRBJ2-1 and V is TRBV7-8; the D gene is possibly TRBD2 (6 bases). The germline V gene has CDR1 SGHVS and CDR2 FQNEAQ. The CDR3 runs to 13 residues. The V and J ends lost 3 bases and 7 bases respectively, with 10 bases between them. The CDR3 reads CASSLGTVNEQFF. CDR3 coding DNA: TGTGCCAGCAGCTTGGGGACTGTGAATGAGCAGTTCTTC.

The J gene is TRBJ1-2, the V gene TRBV2; D ambiguous. The CDR3 consists of 13 residues. CDR1 SNHLY and CDR2 FYNNEI come from the germline V gene. V gave up 1 base and J gave up 7 bases, with 10 bases separating them. In DNA form, the CDR3 reads TGTGCCAGCAGTGAAGGTGGCGAGAGTGGCTACACCTTC. Its protein product is CASSEGGESGYTF.

In this sample, this clonotype turned up many times. The chain combines TRBV29-1 with TRBJ2-7; tentative D call: TRBD2 (7 bases). Germline V gene lookup returns CDR1 SQVTM and CDR2 ANQGSEA. The CDR3 has 12 amino acids. With 4 bases removed from V and 2 bases from J, the gap between germline ends came to 9 bases. The CDR3 coding sequence is TGCAGCGTTGGGGAGGGGGCCTACGAGCAGTACTTC. It is translated as CSVGEGAYEQYF.

This clonotype has a count of ten or more. V and J are TRBV2 and TRBJ2-7, with D tentatively TRBD2 (5 bases). The germline V gene encodes CDR1 SNHLY and CDR2 FYNNEI. With 8 bases removed from V and 0 bases from J, the gap between germline ends came to 11 bases. The length of the CDR3 is 13 residues. CDR3 coding DNA: TGTGCCAGCGGACTGGCGTCCTCCTACGAGCAGTACTTC. Its translation: CASGLASSYEQYF.

This clonotype was detected a few times. The chain recombines TRBV10-3 with TRBJ1-4; the D is unclear. The CDR3 is 15 amino acids. V was pared by 0 bases and J by 8 bases, with 13 bases between. Germline values: CDR1 ENHRY, CDR2 SYGVKD. Here the CDR3 DNA reads TGTGCCATCAGTGAGTCTGACGGCAGGAGGGAAAAACTGTTTTTT. It encodes CAISESDGRREKLFF.

This clonotype was seen once. This sequence joins TRBV7-2 and TRBJ2-3, with TRBD2 matching over 9 bases. The CDR3 spans 18 residues. V lost 0 bases and J lost 2; bases outside the gene matches: 9. The germline V gene encodes CDR1 SGHTA and CDR2 FQGNSA. In nucleotides, the CDR3 is TGTGCCAGCAGCTTAGCGCTCGCGGGAGGGAGGAACACAGATACGCAGTATTTT. This codes for CASSLALAGGRNTDTQYF. Together with reference TRBV7-2 and TRBJ2-3, the CDR3 gives the full variable domain: GAGVSQSPSNKVTEKGKDVELRCDPISGHTALYWYRQSLGQGLEFLIYFQGNSAPDKSGLPSDRFSAERTGGSVSTLTIQRTQQEDSAVYLCASSLALAGGRNTDTQYFGPGTRLTVL.

This clonotype was recorded many times. This sequence joins TRBV6-5 and TRBJ2-7, with 7 positions matching TRBD1. J was trimmed by 6 bases and V by 4 bases; bases with no gene match: 3. The CDR3 spans 12 residues. Germline V gene lookup returns CDR1 MNHEY and CDR2 SVGAGI. CDR3 amino acids: CASSSGQREQYF. DNA for the CDR3: TGTGCCAGCAGTTCGGGACAGCGCGAGCAGTACTTC.

This clonotype occurred many times. V usage is TRBV12-3 or TRBV12-4 and J usage is TRBJ1-2, with TRBD1 as a possible D gene (5 bases). The CDR3 contains 14 residues. V dropped 1 base and J dropped 7 bases, with 13 bases sitting between them. DNA for the CDR3: TGTGCCAGCAGTTTAGGGCAGGGTCTGCTTGGCTACACCTTC. Translation gives CASSLGQGLLGYTF.

In this sample, this clonotype turned up many times. The genes are TRBV20-1 and TRBJ2-7; 11 bases are shared with TRBD2. There are 15 residues in the CDR3. The germline CDR1 and CDR2 sequences are DFQATT and SNEGSKA (reference sequence). With V trimmed by 1 base and J by 6 bases, 8 bases remained unmatched. As DNA, the CDR3 is TGCAGTGCTAGAGTACGTACTAGCGGGAGTTCCGAGCAGTACTTC. Its protein product is CSARVRTSGSSEQYF.

This chain uses TRBV28 with TRBJ1-5; D unresolved. Trimming cost V 1 base and J 5 bases, with 9 bases left between them. Germline lookup yields CDR1 MDHEN and CDR2 SYDVKM. The CDR3 runs to 14 residues. The DNA for the CDR3 is TGTGCCAGCAGTTTATCTGGTTGGGATCAGCCCCAGCATTTT. Encoded protein: CASSLSGWDQPQHF. Filled out from reference TRBV28 and TRBJ1-5, the complete variable domain reads DVKVTQSSRYLVKRTGEKVFLECVQDMDHENMFWYRQDPGLGLRLIYFSYDVKMKEKGDIPEGYSVSREKKERFSLILESASTNQTSMYLCASSLSGWDQPQHFGDGTRLSIL.

The rearrangement joins TRBV12-3 or TRBV12-4 to TRBJ2-2; D gene ambiguous. V was cut by 6 bases and J by 6 bases, with 14 bases left in between. The CDR3 is made up of 14 amino acids. The CDR3 coding sequence is TGTGCCAGCAGGATCGACCTAGGTCCCGGGGAGCTGTTTTTT. Residues: CASRIDLGPGELFF.

This clonotype was found many times. The V and J genes are TRBV20-1 and TRBJ2-5, with 7 bases aligning to TRBD2. The CDR3 has 16 residues. CDR1 and CDR2 (germline): DFQATT, SNEGSKA (reference sequence). V gave up 0 bases and J gave up 4 bases; unmatched junction bases: 11. This chain's CDR3 is CSARDLAGASPETQYF. Here the CDR3 DNA reads TGCAGTGCTAGAGATCTGGCGGGAGCCTCCCCAGAGACCCAGTACTTC.

In this sample, this clonotype turned up many times. The V and J genes are TRBV19 and TRBJ2-2, with no clear D. V shed 5 bases and J shed 3 bases, with 10 bases lying between them. The CDR3 totals 14 residues. Germline CDR1 and CDR2: LNHDA and SQIVND (reference sequence). The CDR3 bases are TGTGCCAGTAGTCGGGCCAGCCACACCGGGGAGCTGTTTTTT. Amino acids: CASSRASHTGELFF.

This clonotype was counted many times. The chain recombines TRBV7-2 with TRBJ2-2, with D uncertain. This CDR3 has 12 amino acids. Germline values: CDR1 SGHTA, CDR2 FQGNSA. Trimming removed 5 bases at V and 6 bases at J, with 7 bases between. The CDR3 loop is CASSRPPGELFF. The CDR3 DNA is TGTGCCAGCAGCCGTCCCCCCGGGGAGCTGTTTTTT.

This clonotype occurred many times. This chain connects TRBV20-1 to TRBJ1-5; D is perhaps TRBD1 (5 bases). This CDR3 contains 17 residues. Germline-derived CDR1 and CDR2 are DFQATT and SNEGSKA (reference sequence). The germline V and J ends were trimmed by 0 bases and 6 bases, with 21 bases remaining between them. The CDR3 coding sequence is TGCAGTGCTAGAGATATGGGGGGGGACTCTTCTGGTCAGCCCCAGCATTTT. It specifies CSARDMGGDSSGQPQHF.

This clonotype appeared a few times. J is TRBJ1-1 and V is TRBV20-1; D remains ambiguous. The V gene lost 3 bases and the J gene lost 0 bases, with 23 bases spanning the gap. The CDR3 length is 18 residues. Germline loops: CDR1 DFQATT, CDR2 SNEGSKA (reference sequence). The CDR3 loop reads CSASLPTLNSHLNTEAFF. CDR3 DNA sequence: TGCAGTGCTAGCCTCCCGACCTTAAATTCTCACCTGAACACTGAAGCTTTCTTT.

The chain carries TRBV6-1 and TRBJ1-5; 11 bases fit TRBD1. Germline CDR1 MNHNS, CDR2 SASEGT. V shed 7 bases and J 0 bases; nucleotides not matched to a gene: 2. The CDR3 length is 15 residues. The CDR3 DNA sequence: TGTGCCAGCAAAGGACAGGGGGCTAGCAATCAGCCCCAGCATTTT. It encodes CASKGQGASNQPQHF.